The following is a T cell receptor (beta chain) sequence with its context. The sample comes from a study of T-cell reconstitution after alpha-beta-depleted transplantation in children. Researchers prepared the TCRbeta library using unique molecular identifiers, the study reports. TCRdb itself ran the PCR reads through MiXCR, one entry per CDR3 protein. The sample records around 370,000 distinct CDR3 sequences, about a tenth being singletons. The sequence derives from a human donor who donated a stem cell graft to a child with acute lymphoblastic leukemia. The input for sequencing was PBMCs from the stem cell graft donor, taken from the stem cell graft.

CDR3 nucleotide sequence: TGTGCCAGCAGTTACTGGGACAGGGCATTGAGTTTTACTGAAGCTTTCTTT. As protein: CASSYWDRALSFTEAFF. This chain uses TRBV6-5 with TRBJ1-1, with 9 nucleotides matching TRBD1. Germline CDR1 is MNHEY and CDR2 is SVGAGI. V dropped 1 base and J dropped 5; count of bases not matched to a gene: 11. The CDR3 is 17 residues long.